These 20 T cell receptor beta chains were all obtained from the same sample, sequenced in a study of immune characterization of retroperitoneal liposarcoma. TCRdb fed the PCR reads into MiXCR, producing one record per CDR3 protein. This table holds under 9,000 distinct CDR3 sequences, approximately 28% found once. The sequencing sample was made of blood. The receptors here all came from a male donor with retroperitoneal liposarcoma.

This sequence joins TRBV4-3 and TRBJ2-6; D gene uncertain. There are 16 residues in the CDR3. Germline-derived CDR1 and CDR2 are LGHNA and YSLEER. The V end was cut by 4 bases, the J end by 0 bases, with 10 bases between. The chain's CDR3 is CASSPSDPSGANVLTF. CDR3 sequence (DNA): TGCGCCAGCAGCCCATCGGACCCCTCTGGGGCCAACGTCCTGACTTTC.

The chain joins TRBV5-1 to TRBJ2-5; either TRBD1 or TRBD2 may supply D (5 bases each). TRBJ2-1 matches the DNA end more closely, so the J call is doubtful. CDR3 size: 15 residues. Germline loops: CDR1 SGHRS, CDR2 YFSETQ. The CDR3 DNA reads TGCGCCAGCAGCTTAGATCCGGGACGCTACAATGAGCAGTTCTTC. Residues: CASSLDPGRYNEQFF.

The V call is TRBV7-8, the J call TRBJ2-1; D gene ambiguous. Deletions cut 8 bases from V and 7 bases from J, with 12 bases between. Germline CDR1 and CDR2: SGHVS and FQNEAQ. The CDR3 contains 12 residues. CDR3 region: CASLDGVNEQFF. CDR3 nucleotides: TGTGCCAGCTTAGATGGTGTGAATGAGCAGTTCTTC.

The count of this clonotype is one. This chain connects TRBV12-3 or TRBV12-4 to TRBJ2-5, with D possibly being TRBD2 (5 bases). With 5 bases removed from V and 5 bases from J, the gap between germline ends came to 12 bases. The CDR3 spans 13 residues. The CDR3 nucleotides are TGTGCCAGCAGTGACGGGTCGGGGGAGACCCAGTACTTC. It specifies CASSDGSGETQYF.

This chain links TRBV6-1 with TRBJ2-7; 13 bases line up with TRBD2. This CDR3 has 18 residues. The trim removed 6 bases at V and 6 bases at J, leaving 17 bases unmatched. CDR1 and CDR2 from the germline V gene are MNHNS and SASEGT. The CDR3 bases are TGTGCCAGCAGCGGACTAAGAGGGACTAGCGGGAACTCCGGCGAGCAGTACTTC. Translating gives CASSGLRGTSGNSGEQYF.

In this sample, this clonotype turned up a few times. J is TRBJ2-2 and V is TRBV4-1; D not resolved. The V and J ends lost 1 base and 1 base respectively, with 7 bases between them. CDR1 and CDR2 (germline): MGHRA, YSYEKL. The CDR3 is 15 amino acids. The CDR3 region is CASSQVVLNTGELFF. DNA of the CDR3: TGCGCCAGCAGCCAAGTGGTCCTGAACACCGGGGAGCTGTTTTTT.

Note on this clonotype: One end of the junction is discordant with germline, which a read error may explain. This rearrangement joins TRBV4-1 to TRBJ1-6; no definite D call. The CDR3 extends over 15 amino acids. CDR1 is MGHRA and CDR2 is YSYEKL in the germline V gene. CDR3 nucleotide sequence: TGTGCCAGCAGCCAAGTGGGTCCCCGCAATTCACCCCTCCACTTT. Translation: CASSQVGPRNSPLHF.

This clonotype has only a few counts. The rearrangement joins TRBV4-1 to TRBJ2-2; TRBD1 is a possible D gene (6 bases). V was pared by 3 bases and J by 0 bases, with 8 bases between. This CDR3 comprises 15 residues. The germline gives CDR1 MGHRA, CDR2 YSYEKL. In DNA form, the CDR3 reads TGCGCCAGCAGCCAGCGGACAGCGAACACCGGGGAGCTGTTTTTT. Protein product: CASSQRTANTGELFF.

The genes are TRBV6-2 or TRBV6-3 and TRBJ2-5, with 7 bases matching TRBD1. The CDR3 is 13 residues long. Germline trimming cut 0 bases from V and 5 bases from J; bases unmatched to any gene: 0. Germline CDR1 and CDR2: MNHEY and SVGEGT. The chain's CDR3 is CASSYSDRETQYF. CDR3 nucleotide sequence: TGTGCCAGCAGTTACTCGGACAGGGAGACCCAGTACTTC.

This clonotype was recorded a few times. The chain uses TRBV6-1 and TRBJ1-3; D not certain. CDR1 and CDR2 from the germline V gene are MNHNS and SASEGT. The ends were cut back, 5 bases at V and 4 bases at J, with 15 bases in the middle. The CDR3 contains 15 residues. The CDR3 region is CASSSGLPRGNTIYF. In DNA, the CDR3 is TGTGCCAGCAGTTCGGGTCTACCTCGAGGAAACACCATATATTTT.

This clonotype was counted between two and nine times. The V and J genes are TRBV6-5 and TRBJ1-1; no clear D. V lost 1 base to trimming and J lost 0 bases, with 3 bases between them. The CDR3 spans 13 residues. CDR1 MNHEY and CDR2 SVGAGI come from the germline V gene. CDR3 in amino acids: CASSYLLNTEAFF. The CDR3 nucleotides read TGTGCCAGCAGTTACTTACTGAACACTGAAGCTTTCTTT.

This clonotype was counted ten times or more. The chain uses TRBV7-2 and TRBJ2-3; TRBD2 agrees at 9 bases. CDR1 and CDR2 from the germline V gene are SGHTA and FQGNSA. The CDR3 consists of 16 residues. Trimming at V came to 5 bases and at J to 3 bases, leaving 9 bases not matched to a gene. The CDR3 nucleotides are TGTGCCAGCAGCGCGAAAAGCGGGGGGTTGACAGATACGCAGTATTTT. It encodes CASSAKSGGLTDTQYF. The full variable domain, its missing parts supplied by reference TRBV7-2 and TRBJ2-3, is GAGVSQSPSNKVTEKGKDVELRCDPISGHTALYWYRQSLGQGLEFLIYFQGNSAPDKSGLPSDRFSAERTGGSVSTLTIQRTQQEDSAVYLCASSAKSGGLTDTQYFGPGTRLTVL.

The genes are TRBV7-6 and TRBJ2-2; maybe TRBD1 (6 bases). Germline CDR1 reads SGHVS; CDR2 reads FNYEAQ. The CDR3 covers 17 residues. The ends were cut back, 5 bases at V and 1 base at J, with 17 bases in the middle. The CDR3 DNA sequence: TGTGCCAGCAGCGAAGTACCGGGACAATTGAACACCGGGGAGCTGTTTTTT. It is translated as CASSEVPGQLNTGELFF. The variable domain in full, with the rest retrieved from reference TRBV7-6 and TRBJ2-2, is GAGVSQSPRYKVTKRGQDVALRCDPISGHVSLYWYRQALGQGPEFLTYFNYEAQQDKSGLPNDRFSAERPEGSISTLTIQRTEQRDSAMYRCASSEVPGQLNTGELFFGEGSRLTVL.

The chain joins TRBV5-1 to TRBJ2-1; 16 positions agree with TRBD2. The CDR3 runs 19 residues. From germline, CDR1 is SGHRS and CDR2 YFSETQ. The trim removed 3 bases at V and 10 bases at J, leaving 16 bases unmatched. CDR3 DNA sequence: TGCGCCAGCAGCTCCGGGACTAGCGGGAGGGCCCTAAAATCCTACGAGCAGTTCTTC. Translating it yields CASSSGTSGRALKSYEQFF.

Many counts were recorded for this clonotype. The CDR3 here is CSASGGAGHNEQFF. CDR3 nucleotide sequence: TGCAGTGCTAGCGGGGGGGCCGGTCACAATGAGCAGTTCTTC. The chain combines TRBV20-1 with TRBJ2-1, with TRBD2 matching over 8 bases. V dropped 3 bases and J dropped 5; count of bases not matched to a gene: 6. Germline V gene lookup returns CDR1 DFQATT and CDR2 SNEGSKA (reference sequence). The CDR3 covers 14 residues.

This clonotype rates as medium-sized. The chain combines TRBV6-1 with TRBJ2-1; 13 nucleotides align to TRBD2. In germline, CDR1 is MNHNS, CDR2 SASEGT. The CDR3 extends over 15 amino acids. J gave up 7 bases and V 6 bases, and 6 bases lay outside the gene matches. In nucleotides, the CDR3 is TGTGCCAGCAGCCCGGGACTAGCGGGGAGGAATGAGCAGTTCTTC. Its translation is CASSPGLAGRNEQFF.

This clonotype was seen a handful of times. The gene calls are TRBV6-1 and TRBJ2-1; no definite D call. Trimming stripped 5 bases from V and 1 base from J, with 15 bases between. The CDR3 length is 16 residues. Germline lookup yields CDR1 MNHNS and CDR2 SASEGT. This chain's CDR3 is CASSPTPVRSYNEQFF. CDR3 coding DNA: TGTGCCAGCAGTCCCACCCCCGTCCGATCCTACAATGAGCAGTTCTTC.

The genes are TRBV7-2 and TRBJ2-1, with D unresolved. The germline CDR1 and CDR2 sequences are SGHTA and FQGNSA. The CDR3 totals 13 residues. The V end was cut by 4 bases, the J end by 7 bases, with 11 bases between. CDR3 region: CASSSSIGNEQFF. The CDR3 DNA sequence: TGTGCCAGCAGCTCCTCGATCGGGAATGAGCAGTTCTTC.

This clonotype rates as medium-sized. The chain has TRBV5-6 and TRBJ2-1; tentatively, D is TRBD1 or TRBD2 (5 bases each). Trimming took off 5 bases at V and 3 bases at J, with 18 bases between the two ends. This CDR3 comprises 16 residues. From germline, CDR1 is SGHDT and CDR2 YYEEEE. This CDR3 reads CASSRKRDLLYNEQFF. The CDR3 bases are TGTGCCAGCAGTCGGAAGAGGGACCTACTCTACAATGAGCAGTTCTTC.

This clonotype was picked up a small number of times. The CDR3, as DNA: TGCAGTGTGGCCACCCGGGGGGGGCAACACTACGAGCAGTACTTC. Encoded protein: CSVATRGGQHYEQYF. The chain is built from TRBV20-1 and TRBJ2-7, with 8 nucleotides matching TRBD2. Losses at the gene ends were 7 bases for V and 3 bases for J; bases not matched to a gene: 14. The CDR3 extends over 15 amino acids. Germline CDR1 DFQATT, CDR2 SNEGSKA (reference sequence).